The 6 T cell receptor beta chains listed next were all sequenced from one sample in a study of CD8 T cells in ankylosing spondylitis. Which antigens these TCRs recognize remains unknown. Regarding the study as a whole: Apparently characteristic of ankylosing spondylitis blood was a TCR beta motif (fewer than ten highly homologous variants).

TCRdb reprocessed the 5' RACE reads via MiXCR and lists one record per CDR3 protein. Of 300,000 to 400,000 distinct CDR3 sequences in the sample, around 20% were seen once. The sequenced sample was blood, either unsorted or a sorted T cell fraction (not recorded which). These receptors were collected from a male donor with ankylosing spondylitis.

The chain joins TRBV5-1 to TRBJ2-3; 9 bases are shared with TRBD2. The V and J ends lost 5 bases and 3 bases, in that order; junction bases with no gene match: 7. Germline lookup yields CDR1 SGHRS and CDR2 YFSETQ. The CDR3 totals 15 residues. The CDR3 DNA is TGCGCCAGCAGGGTCAATAGCGGGAGTACAGATACGCAGTATTTT. It specifies CASRVNSGSTDTQYF.

V is TRBV7-2 and J is TRBJ2-3; D possibly corresponds to TRBD2 (5 bases). V gave up 2 bases and J gave up 8 bases, with 5 bases separating them. There are 11 residues in the CDR3. Germline-derived CDR1 and CDR2 are SGHTA and FQGNSA. CDR3 region: CASSLLATQYF. CDR3 coding DNA: TGTGCCAGCAGCTTACTAGCTACGCAGTATTTT. The complete variable domain, with remaining parts taken from reference TRBV7-2 and TRBJ2-3, reads GAGVSQSPSNKVTEKGKDVELRCDPISGHTALYWYRQSLGQGLEFLIYFQGNSAPDKSGLPSDRFSAERTGGSVSTLTIQRTQQEDSAVYLCASSLLATQYFGPGTRLTVL.

The genes are TRBV18 and TRBJ2-6; 9 bases are a match to TRBD1. Germline V CDR1 and CDR2: KGHSH, LQKENI. This CDR3 contains 17 residues. Losses at the gene ends were 1 base for V and 1 base for J; bases not matched to a gene: 2. CDR3 sequence reads: CASSPQGQGSGANVLTF. CDR3 coding DNA: TGTGCCAGCTCACCACAGGGACAGGGTTCTGGGGCCAACGTCCTGACTTTC.

The chain is built from TRBV29-1 and TRBJ2-3; D perhaps matches TRBD2 (5 bases). Per the germline V gene, CDR1 is SQVTM and CDR2 is ANQGSEA. V lost 7 bases, J lost 1 base, and 15 bases lay in between. CDR3 size: 14 residues. CDR3 protein: CSADGGGGTDTQYF. In DNA form, the CDR3 reads TGCAGCGCCGACGGCGGAGGAGGCACAGATACGCAGTATTTT.

The chain uses TRBV20-1 and TRBJ2-7; TRBD2 matches 8 bases. This CDR3 comprises 14 residues. The V gene's germline CDR1 is DFQATT and CDR2 SNEGSKA (reference sequence). V lost 5 bases and J lost 0; bases outside the gene matches: 6. As DNA, the CDR3 is TGCAGTGCTCCTATTAGCGGGGCCTCCTACGAGCAGTACTTC. Amino acids: CSAPISGASYEQYF.

The rearrangement uses TRBV12-5 and TRBJ2-7, with 11 positions matching TRBD2. V dropped 10 bases and J dropped 4; count of bases not matched to a gene: 21. This CDR3 has 18 amino acids. CDR1 LGHNT and CDR2 FRNRAP come from the germline V gene. CDR3 sequence (DNA): TGTGCTACACCAGCGTGGACTAGCGGGCCCGACCGGCGGTACGAGCAGTACTTC. Protein: CATPAWTSGPDRRYEQYF.